Included here is one T cell receptor (beta chain) sequence, with context. Its antigen is not known. Samples of blood were obtained at baseline, on cycle 4 day 1, and on cycle 7 day 1. Data came from immunoSEQ multiplex PCR; TCRdb stores just in-frame clones and leaves some out. Of roughly 40,000 clones listed, roughly 82% were seen once; the top ten hold about 2%. The data were obtained in a study of OX40 agonist ivuxolimab in advanced cancers. Overall study context: The mean age was roughly 60 years, ranging from 23 to 79, with around four fifths of participants male.

Germline loops: CDR1 SGHVS, CDR2 FQNEAQ. Losses at the gene ends were 5 bases for V and 2 bases for J; bases not matched to a gene: 9. The CDR3 has 16 amino acids. Study findings and constraints: The study observed clonal expansion of CD4+ and CD8+ blood T cells by week 6 at 0.1 to 3.0 mg/kg. Clonal expansion in partial responders at 0.1-3.0 mg/kg ranked among the lowest.

The rearrangement links TRBV7-8 to TRBJ2-3; TRBD2 aligns across 8 bases. This receptor was identified in an adult with an advanced solid tumor such as melanoma, head and neck, liver or kidney cancer. This material consisted of CD4+ or CD8+ T cells sorted from blood, taken in a trial of the OX40 agonist ivuxolimab. CDR3 protein: CASSPGSGSTTDTQYF. Here the CDR3 DNA reads TGTGCCAGCAGCCCCGGGAGCGGGAGTACCACAGATACGCAGTATTTT.